A single sample is the source of the 23 T cell receptor beta chains below, sequenced in a study of blood T cell repertoires in COVID-19. TCRdb's table, derived via immunoSEQ multiplex PCR, lists solely in-frame clones and lacks some. The top ten clones hold 3% to 3.5% of a sample with 95,000 to 110,000 clones, 87% of them seen once. The sequencing input was peripheral blood. The receptor source for this set is a man aged 50 to 59 in a cohort sampled during active COVID-19.

The chain has TRBV7-3 and TRBJ2-5; 9 bases line up with TRBD2. V shed 4 bases and J 2 bases; nucleotides not matched to a gene: 20. The CDR3 has 20 amino acids. Germline CDR1 and CDR2: SGHTA and FQGTGA. CDR3: CASSSNHWMLAGSAQETQYF. The CDR3 nucleotides are TGTGCCAGCAGCTCCAACCACTGGATGCTAGCGGGGAGCGCTCAAGAGACCCAGTACTTC.

The J gene is TRBJ2-6, the V gene TRBV6-1, with D maybe TRBD1 (5 bases). V shed 4 bases and J shed 2 bases, with 12 bases lying between them. CDR3 size: 16 residues. CDR1 is MNHNS and CDR2 is SASEGT in the germline V gene. CDR3 in DNA: TGTGCCAGCAGTGTAGAACAGGTGACTGGGGCCAACGTCCTGACTTTC. Its translation: CASSVEQVTGANVLTF.

V gene TRBV28 combines with J gene TRBJ2-3; 9 bases fit TRBD1. The CDR3 loop spans 15 amino acids. The germline gives CDR1 MDHEN, CDR2 SYDVKM. The V segment lost 4 bases and the J segment 3 bases; nucleotides outside the gene matches: 5. CDR3 bases: TGTGCCAGCAGTTCTTCCGGGACAGGGACAGATACGCAGTATTTT. Translated: CASSSSGTGTDTQYF.

The CDR3 sequence is CASSLQGNTEAFF. The CDR3 nucleotides read TGTGCCAGCAGCTTGCAGGGAAACACTGAAGCTTTCTTT. This chain links TRBV7-2 with TRBJ1-1; TRBD1 might be the D (5 bases). The CDR3 totals 13 residues. Germline CDR1 SGHTA, CDR2 FQGNSA. The V end was cut by 3 bases, the J end by 2 bases, with 7 bases between.

V usage is TRBV20-1 and J usage is TRBJ1-2; no clear D gene. V was cut by 3 bases and J by 1 base, with 12 bases left in between. The CDR3 is made up of 14 amino acids. Germline CDR1 DFQATT, CDR2 SNEGSKA (reference sequence). The CDR3: CSASFARLNYGYTF. CDR3 in DNA: TGCAGTGCTAGTTTTGCTCGACTTAACTATGGCTACACCTTC.

V is TRBV15 and J is TRBJ1-6, with D possibly matching TRBD1 (6 bases). Trimming removed 3 bases at V and 4 bases at J, with 7 bases between. Germline CDR1 and CDR2: LNHNV and YYDKDF (reference sequence). The CDR3 covers 14 residues. The CDR3 DNA follows: TGTGCCACCAGCAGCACAGGGTATAATTCACCCCTCCACTTT. Translating gives CATSSTGYNSPLHF.

On this clone itself: It is unclear where the CDR3 begins or ends on the DNA, so no DNA is shown, and the CDR3 is as TCRdb lists it. The CDR3 spells CASSSSWGQGDEQYF. The rearrangement joins TRBV27 to TRBJ2-7; the D call in the table, TRBD1, was not verified against the DNA. Including both end residues, the CDR3 is 15 amino acids long. The germline V gene has CDR1 MNHEY and CDR2 SMNVEV (reference sequence).

The chain combines TRBV19 with TRBJ2-5, with TRBD1 identical over 12 bases. This CDR3 comprises 14 residues. J gave up 7 bases and V 5 bases, and 5 bases lay outside the gene matches. The germline V gene has CDR1 LNHDA and CDR2 SQIVND (reference sequence). The CDR3 bases are TGTGCCAGTAGTCTGGGACAGGGGGCCGGGACCCAGTACTTC. Amino acids: CASSLGQGAGTQYF.

This chain joins TRBV25-1 and TRBJ2-1; 8 positions match TRBD2. V was pared by 2 bases and J by 4 bases, with 4 bases of the junction left unmatched. CDR3 length: 15 residues. CDR1 and CDR2 from the germline V gene are MGHDK and SYGVNS. The CDR3 sequence: CASSETGGVYNEQFF. CDR3 coding DNA: TGTGCCAGCAGTGAAACGGGGGGGGTATACAATGAGCAGTTCTTC.

A few counts support this clone. This CDR3 reads CASSPYSASSTDTQYF. The CDR3, as DNA: TGTGCCAGCAGCCCATATAGCGCGTCTAGCACAGATACGCAGTATTTT. The gene calls are TRBV7-9 and TRBJ2-3; possibly TRBD2 for D (5 bases). V dropped 5 bases and J dropped 0 bases, with 15 bases sitting between them. This CDR3 is 16 amino acids long. Germline V lookup: CDR1 SEHNR, CDR2 FQNEAQ (reference sequence).

This clone appeared a single time. The rearrangement links TRBV20-1 to TRBJ2-3; 9 nucleotides line up with TRBD2. The CDR3 spans 15 residues. The trim removed 3 bases at V and 4 bases at J, leaving 8 bases unmatched. Germline CDR1 and CDR2: DFQATT and SNEGSKA (reference sequence). CDR3 in amino acids: CSASGAGGLADTQYF. In DNA, the CDR3 is TGCAGTGCTAGTGGAGCGGGGGGTTTGGCAGATACGCAGTATTTT.

The V and J genes are TRBV9 and TRBJ2-3, with D tentatively TRBD2 (5 bases). This CDR3 has 15 residues. Germline lookup yields CDR1 SGDLS and CDR2 YYNGEE. V gave up 2 bases and J gave up 2 bases, with 12 bases separating them. CDR3 sequence: CASSVGPSPTDTQYF. The CDR3 bases are TGTGCCAGCAGCGTGGGCCCTAGCCCCACAGATACGCAGTATTTT.

This clone was seen only once. V is TRBV29-1 and J is TRBJ2-3, with 9 bases aligning to TRBD2. In germline, CDR1 is SQVTM, CDR2 ANQGSEA. This CDR3 has 14 residues. The trim removed 4 bases at V and 2 bases at J, leaving 4 bases unmatched. The CDR3 bases are TGCAGCGTTGTCCTAGCGGGGCCCACAGATACGCAGTATTTT. Its translation is CSVVLAGPTDTQYF.

The chain is built from TRBV27 and TRBJ1-6; TRBD1 matches at 8 bases. This CDR3 spans 15 amino acids. Losses at the gene ends were 4 bases for V and 7 bases for J; bases not matched to a gene: 6. The germline V gene has CDR1 MNHEY and CDR2 SMNVEV (reference sequence). For the CDR3, the DNA is TGTGCCAGCAGTTCGCGCCGGGACAGGAATTCACCCCTCCACTTT. Its protein is CASSSRRDRNSPLHF.

The chain couples TRBV5-1 to TRBJ2-5; 9 bases align to TRBD1. The germline CDR1 and CDR2 sequences are SGHRS and YFSETQ. The trim removed 4 bases at V and 5 bases at J, leaving 6 bases unmatched. The CDR3 has 14 amino acids. The DNA for the CDR3 is TGCGCCAGCAGCACCGGACAGGGGTGGGAGACCCAGTACTTC. Translation gives CASSTGQGWETQYF.

This clone was seen once. The J gene is TRBJ1-1, the V gene TRBV3-1 (or the pseudogene TRBV3-2); 8 bases align to TRBD1. The V and J ends lost 3 bases and 3 bases, in that order; junction bases with no gene match: 3. CDR3 length: 14 residues. CDR1 is LGHDT, CDR2 YNNKEL, per germline (reference sequence). CDR3 DNA sequence: TGTGCCAGCAGCCAGTTACAGGGGGACACTGAAGCTTTCTTT. Protein product: CASSQLQGDTEAFF.

The J gene is TRBJ1-2, the V gene TRBV5-4; tentatively, D is TRBD1 (5 bases). The germline V gene encodes CDR1 SGHNT and CDR2 YYREEE (reference sequence). The CDR3 extends over 14 amino acids. V lost 4 bases and J 12 bases, leaving 22 bases between the germline ends. CDR3 protein: CASSPSKGRDDHTF. The CDR3 DNA reads TGTGCCAGCAGCCCCTCCAAGGGGCGTGACGACCACACCTTC.

The gene calls are TRBV11-3 and TRBJ2-3; TRBD2 aligns across 8 bases. The CDR3 spans 15 residues. Germline lookup yields CDR1 SGHNT and CDR2 YENEEA. V gave up 0 bases and J gave up 5 bases; unmatched junction bases: 4. The CDR3 DNA reads TGTGCCAGCAGCTTAGATACTAGCGGACGAGATACGCAGTATTTT. It encodes CASSLDTSGRDTQYF.

The V and J genes are TRBV6-5 and TRBJ2-2; maybe TRBD2 (6 bases). The germline gives CDR1 MNHEY, CDR2 SVGAGI. V shed 2 bases and J shed 7 bases, with 8 bases lying between them. The CDR3 is 13 residues long. The CDR3: CASSYASVGELFF. The CDR3 DNA follows: TGTGCCAGCAGTTACGCTAGCGTCGGGGAGCTGTTTTTT.

This clone was picked up a small number of times. The CDR3, as DNA: TGTGCCAGCGCTGCGGGGGACCGGTATGGCTACACCTTC. Its translation is CASAAGDRYGYTF. The chain uses TRBV6-5 and TRBJ1-2; tentatively, D is TRBD1 (5 bases). The CDR3 is 13 residues long. Trimming shortened V by 8 bases and J by 5 bases, and 15 bases separated the two germline ends. Germline V gene lookup returns CDR1 MNHEY and CDR2 SVGAGI.

V and J are TRBV9 and TRBJ2-1, with a weak D call TRBD1 (6 bases). Between the trimmed V and J ends, which lost 6 bases and 4 bases, there was a span of 11 bases. Per the germline V gene, CDR1 is SGDLS and CDR2 is YYNGEE. The CDR3 has 13 amino acids. The CDR3 sequence: CASTQDSYNEQFF. CDR3 coding DNA: TGTGCCAGCACTCAGGACAGTTACAATGAGCAGTTCTTC.

The V and J genes are TRBV6-5 and TRBJ2-1; the match to TRBD2 covers 8 bases. Looked up from germline, CDR1 is MNHEY and CDR2 is SVGAGI. V shed 0 bases, J shed 7 bases, and the junction held 8 bases outside the gene matches. The CDR3 length is 16 residues. CDR3 in amino acids: CASSYSPAGVQNEQFF. For the CDR3, the DNA is TGTGCCAGCAGTTACTCGCCAGCGGGGGTTCAGAATGAGCAGTTCTTC.

The rearrangement uses TRBV5-4 and TRBJ2-2; no definite D call. Trimming shortened V by 4 bases and J by 0 bases, and 7 bases separated the two germline ends. Germline CDR1 is SGHNT and CDR2 is YYREEE (reference sequence). The CDR3 runs 14 residues. The CDR3 region has the DNA TGTGCCAGCAGCACTCCACCGAACACCGGGGAGCTGTTTTTT. This translates into CASSTPPNTGELFF.